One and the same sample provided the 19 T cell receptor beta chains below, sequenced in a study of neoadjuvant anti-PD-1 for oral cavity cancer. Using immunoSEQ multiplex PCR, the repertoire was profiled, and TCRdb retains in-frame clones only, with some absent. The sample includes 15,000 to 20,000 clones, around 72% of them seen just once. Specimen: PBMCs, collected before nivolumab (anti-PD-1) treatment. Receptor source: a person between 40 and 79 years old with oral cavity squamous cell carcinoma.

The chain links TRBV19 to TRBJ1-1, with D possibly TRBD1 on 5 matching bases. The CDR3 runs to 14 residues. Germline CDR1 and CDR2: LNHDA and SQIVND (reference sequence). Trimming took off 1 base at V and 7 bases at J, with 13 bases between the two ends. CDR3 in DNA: TGTGCCAGTAGTATAGGGTTGCGACAGCATGAAGCTTTCTTT. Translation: CASSIGLRQHEAFF.

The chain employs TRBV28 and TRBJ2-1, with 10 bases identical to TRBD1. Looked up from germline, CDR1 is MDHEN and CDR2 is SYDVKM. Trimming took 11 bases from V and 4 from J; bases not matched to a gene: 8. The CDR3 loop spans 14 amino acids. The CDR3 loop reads CASQGDRGYNEQFF. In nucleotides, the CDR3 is TGTGCCTCCCAAGGGGACAGGGGATACAATGAGCAGTTCTTC. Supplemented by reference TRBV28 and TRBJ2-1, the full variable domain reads DVKVTQSSRYLVKRTGEKVFLECVQDMDHENMFWYRQDPGLGLRLIYFSYDVKMKEKGDIPEGYSVSREKKERFSLILESASTNQTSMYLCASQGDRGYNEQFFGPGTRLTVL.

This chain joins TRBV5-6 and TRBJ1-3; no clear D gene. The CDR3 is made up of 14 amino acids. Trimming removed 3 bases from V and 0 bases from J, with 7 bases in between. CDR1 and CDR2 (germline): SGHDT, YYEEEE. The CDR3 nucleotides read TGTGCCAGCAGCTCTCATCACTCTGGAAACACCATATATTTT. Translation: CASSSHHSGNTIYF.

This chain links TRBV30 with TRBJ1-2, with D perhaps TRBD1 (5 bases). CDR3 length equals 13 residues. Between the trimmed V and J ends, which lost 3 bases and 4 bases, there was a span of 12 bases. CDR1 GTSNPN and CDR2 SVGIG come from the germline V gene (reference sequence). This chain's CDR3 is CAWSPGQVYGYTF. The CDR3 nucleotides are TGTGCCTGGAGCCCGGGGCAGGTCTATGGCTACACCTTC.

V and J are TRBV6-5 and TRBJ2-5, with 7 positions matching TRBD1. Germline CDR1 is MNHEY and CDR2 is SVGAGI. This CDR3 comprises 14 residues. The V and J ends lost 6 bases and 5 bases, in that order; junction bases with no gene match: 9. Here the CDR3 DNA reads TGTGCCAGCAGCGACTCACAGGGGTGGGAGACCCAGTACTTC. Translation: CASSDSQGWETQYF.

The CDR3 nucleotides are TGCGCCAGCAGATCACTAGCGGGAGTGGGCAATGAGCAGTTCTTC. Translation: CASRSLAGVGNEQFF. The gene calls are TRBV5-1 and TRBJ2-1; 11 bases match TRBD2. V lost 5 bases, J lost 6 bases, and 7 bases stayed unmatched. This CDR3 has 15 amino acids. Germline V gives CDR1 SGHRS, CDR2 YFSETQ.

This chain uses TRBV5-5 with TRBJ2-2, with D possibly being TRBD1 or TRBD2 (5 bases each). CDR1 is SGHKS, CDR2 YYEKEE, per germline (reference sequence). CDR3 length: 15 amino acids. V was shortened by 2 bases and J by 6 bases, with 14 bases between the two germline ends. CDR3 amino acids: CASSFPGVGAGELFF. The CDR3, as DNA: TGTGCCAGCAGCTTCCCCGGGGTAGGGGCCGGGGAGCTGTTTTTT.

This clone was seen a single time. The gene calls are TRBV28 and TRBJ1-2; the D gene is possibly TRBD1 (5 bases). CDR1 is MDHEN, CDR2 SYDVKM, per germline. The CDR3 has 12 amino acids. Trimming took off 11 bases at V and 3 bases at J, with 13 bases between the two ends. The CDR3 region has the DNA TGTGCCGGGTGGGACCGCTACTATGGCTACACCTTC. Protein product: CAGWDRYYGYTF.

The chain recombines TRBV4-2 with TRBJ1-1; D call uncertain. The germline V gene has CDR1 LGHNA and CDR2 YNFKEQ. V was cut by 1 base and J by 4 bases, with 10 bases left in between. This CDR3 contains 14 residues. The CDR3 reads CASSQGWEGTEAFF. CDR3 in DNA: TGTGCCAGCAGCCAAGGTTGGGAGGGCACTGAAGCTTTCTTT.

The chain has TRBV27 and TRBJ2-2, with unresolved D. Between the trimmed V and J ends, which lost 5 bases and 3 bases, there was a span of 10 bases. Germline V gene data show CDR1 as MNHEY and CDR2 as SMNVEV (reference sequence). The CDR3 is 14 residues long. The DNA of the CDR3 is TGTGCCAGCAGTCCCGACACCCACACCGGGGAGCTGTTTTTT. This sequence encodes CASSPDTHTGELFF.

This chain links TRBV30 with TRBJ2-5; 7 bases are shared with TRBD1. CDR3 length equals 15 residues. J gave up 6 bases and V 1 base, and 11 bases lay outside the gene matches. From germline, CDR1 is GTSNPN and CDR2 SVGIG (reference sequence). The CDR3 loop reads CAWSDQTQGWQTQYF. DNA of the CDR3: TGTGCCTGGAGTGACCAAACACAGGGGTGGCAGACCCAGTACTTC.

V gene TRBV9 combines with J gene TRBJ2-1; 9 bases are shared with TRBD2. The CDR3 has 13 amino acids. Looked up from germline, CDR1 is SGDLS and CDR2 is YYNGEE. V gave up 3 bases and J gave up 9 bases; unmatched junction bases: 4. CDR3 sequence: CASSGGLATEQFF. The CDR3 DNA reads TGTGCCAGCAGCGGGGGACTAGCCACTGAGCAGTTCTTC.

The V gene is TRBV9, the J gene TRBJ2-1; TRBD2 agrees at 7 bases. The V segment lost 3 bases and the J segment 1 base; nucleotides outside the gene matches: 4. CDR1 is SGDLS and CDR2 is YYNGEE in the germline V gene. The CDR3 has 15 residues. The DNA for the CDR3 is TGTGCCAGCAGCGATAGCGGGCCTTCCTACAATGAGCAGTTCTTC. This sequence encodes CASSDSGPSYNEQFF.

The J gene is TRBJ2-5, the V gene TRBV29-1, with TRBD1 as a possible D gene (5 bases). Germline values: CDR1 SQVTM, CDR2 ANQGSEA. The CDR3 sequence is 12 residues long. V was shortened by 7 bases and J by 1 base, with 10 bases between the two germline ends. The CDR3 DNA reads TGCAGCGGGACCGACAGCCAAGAGACCCAGTACTTC. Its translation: CSGTDSQETQYF.

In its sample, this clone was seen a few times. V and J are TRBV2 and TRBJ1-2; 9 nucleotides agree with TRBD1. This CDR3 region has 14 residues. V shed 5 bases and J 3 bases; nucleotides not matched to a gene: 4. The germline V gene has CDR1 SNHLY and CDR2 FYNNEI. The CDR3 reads CASSPGQGDYGYTF. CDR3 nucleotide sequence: TGTGCCAGCAGTCCGGGACAGGGCGACTATGGCTACACCTTC.

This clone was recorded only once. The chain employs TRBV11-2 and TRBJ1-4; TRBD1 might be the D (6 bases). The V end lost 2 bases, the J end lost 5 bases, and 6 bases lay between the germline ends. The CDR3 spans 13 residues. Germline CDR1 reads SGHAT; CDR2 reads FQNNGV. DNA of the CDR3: TGTGCCAGCAGCTTAACAGGGAATGAAAAACTGTTTTTT. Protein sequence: CASSLTGNEKLFF.

The DNA of the CDR3 is TGCGCCAGCAGCCAAGTCTATGGGGGCATCTCTGGAAACACCATATATTTT. This codes for CASSQVYGGISGNTIYF. The chain carries TRBV4-1 and TRBJ1-3; a possible D gene is TRBD1 (6 bases). CDR1 and CDR2 from the germline V gene are MGHRA and YSYEKL. V was trimmed by 1 base and J by 0 bases, leaving 13 bases between them. The CDR3 runs 17 residues.

The DNA of the CDR3 is TGTGCCTGGAGTGCAGCCGGGACAGGGTTAAGTATTAGGGATCAGCCCCAGCATTTT. Protein: CAWSAAGTGLSIRDQPQHF. V and J are TRBV30 and TRBJ1-5; TRBD1 matches 9 bases. The CDR3 is made up of 19 amino acids. V dropped 1 base and J dropped 5; count of bases not matched to a gene: 18. Germline V lookup: CDR1 GTSNPN, CDR2 SVGIG (reference sequence).

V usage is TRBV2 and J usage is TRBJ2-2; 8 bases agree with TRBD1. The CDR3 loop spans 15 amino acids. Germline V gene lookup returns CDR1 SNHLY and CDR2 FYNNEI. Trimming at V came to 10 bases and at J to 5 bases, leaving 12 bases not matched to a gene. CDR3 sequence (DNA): TGTGCCATCGGGAACGGACAGGGAGGAACCGGGGAGCTGTTTTTT. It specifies CAIGNGQGGTGELFF.